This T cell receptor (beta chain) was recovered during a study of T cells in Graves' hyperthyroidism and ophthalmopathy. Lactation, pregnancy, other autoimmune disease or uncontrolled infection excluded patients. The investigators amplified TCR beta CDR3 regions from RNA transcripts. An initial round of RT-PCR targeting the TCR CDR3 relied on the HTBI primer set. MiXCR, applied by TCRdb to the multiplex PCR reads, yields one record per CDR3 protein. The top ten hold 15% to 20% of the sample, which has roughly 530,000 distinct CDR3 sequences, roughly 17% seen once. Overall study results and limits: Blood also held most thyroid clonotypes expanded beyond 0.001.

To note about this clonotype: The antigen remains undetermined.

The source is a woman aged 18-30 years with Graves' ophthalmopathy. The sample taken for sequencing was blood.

This chain's CDR3 is CASSFSGDTDTQYF. The CDR3 nucleotides read TGTGCCAGCAGCTTTAGCGGGGACACAGATACGCAGTATTTT. The V and J genes are TRBV7-3 and TRBJ2-3; 8 bases agree with TRBD2. CDR1 and CDR2 (germline): SGHTA, FQGTGA. V lost 3 bases and J lost 2; bases outside the gene matches: 1. This CDR3 comprises 14 residues.